These 8 T cell receptor beta chains originate from one sample sequenced in a study of shared clonotypes between healthy human individuals. Some clones are missing from TCRdb's copy, which holds only in-frame ones; the method was immunoSEQ multiplex PCR. This table has about 1 million clones, roughly 75% appearing once. The sample was memory CD4+ T cells sorted from blood. Stated subset: CD45RA-negative fraction. Source of these receptors: a young man in good health.

A single count supports this clone. The rearrangement uses TRBV25-1 and TRBJ2-2, with D unresolved. V was pared by 2 bases and J by 7 bases, with 8 bases between. CDR1 and CDR2 (germline): MGHDK, SYGVNS. The CDR3 extends over 13 amino acids. The DNA for the CDR3 is TGTGCCAGCAGTGAAAATATATTCGGGGAGCTGTTTTTT. Translating it yields CASSENIFGELFF.

This clone was observed a few times. This chain joins TRBV5-5 and TRBJ2-2, with a weak D call TRBD2 (6 bases). Trimming pared 0 bases from V and 7 bases from J, leaving 7 bases between. Germline-derived CDR1 and CDR2 are SGHKS and YYEKEE (reference sequence). The length of the CDR3 is 13 residues. CDR3 amino acids: CASSLGAGGELFF. Written as DNA, the CDR3 is TGTGCCAGCAGCTTGGGAGCGGGCGGGGAGCTGTTTTTT.

This chain uses TRBV30 with TRBJ2-2, with 10 bases that match TRBD1. The length of the CDR3 is 15 residues. V shed 3 bases, J shed 3 bases, and the junction held 4 bases outside the gene matches. Germline V gene sequence: CDR1 GTSNPN, CDR2 SVGIG (reference sequence). CDR3 sequence reads: CAWRRQGADTGELFF. DNA of the CDR3: TGTGCCTGGAGGCGACAGGGGGCCGACACCGGGGAGCTGTTTTTT.

The count of this clone is one. This rearrangement joins TRBV6-1 to TRBJ2-7; TRBD1 might be the D (6 bases). The germline CDR1 and CDR2 sequences are MNHNS and SASEGT. The CDR3 runs to 12 residues. Deletions cut 3 bases from V and 9 bases from J, with 12 bases between. The CDR3 DNA reads TGTGCCAGCAGTGAGTCAGGGGCCGTGCAGTACTTC. Its protein is CASSESGAVQYF.

V is TRBV11-3 and J is TRBJ2-4, with D possibly matching TRBD2 (7 bases). This CDR3 comprises 13 residues. From germline, CDR1 is SGHNT and CDR2 YENEEA. The V gene lost 4 bases and the J gene lost 9 bases, with 13 bases spanning the gap. CDR3 protein: CASSSPGEGIQYF. Written as DNA, the CDR3 is TGTGCCAGCAGCTCGCCAGGGGAGGGCATTCAGTACTTC.

This clone showed up just a few times. Germline and junction disagree at one end, which may indicate a read error. V gene TRBV10-3 combines with J gene TRBJ2-7, with D possibly matching TRBD2 (5 bases). The CDR3 is made up of 12 amino acids. The germline gives CDR1 ENHRY, CDR2 SYGVKD. The CDR3 reads CAISEDFRVEDF. CDR3 in DNA: TGTGCCATCAGTGAAGATTTTCGGGTGGAGGACTTC.

This clone was seen a single time. The V and J genes are TRBV27 and TRBJ2-3; TRBD1 agrees at 8 bases. This CDR3 region has 15 residues. Looked up from germline, CDR1 is MNHEY and CDR2 is SMNVEV (reference sequence). J gave up 2 bases and V 2 bases, and 3 bases lay outside the gene matches. CDR3 region: CASSLEGQDTDTQYF. CDR3 DNA: TGTGCCAGCAGTTTAGAGGGACAGGACACAGATACGCAGTATTTT.

The chain uses TRBV5-4 and TRBJ1-2; 9 nucleotides line up with TRBD1. After removal of 4 bases from V and 3 bases from J, the junction contained 4 bases not matched to a gene. Germline CDR1 is SGHNT and CDR2 is YYREEE (reference sequence). CDR3 length: 14 amino acids. This CDR3 reads CASSVRDRDYGYTF. The CDR3 nucleotides are TGTGCCAGCAGCGTCCGGGACAGGGACTATGGCTACACCTTC.